The 21 T cell receptor beta chains given below trace back to one sample, sequenced in a study of read filtering for tumor transcriptome and immune sequencing. The library was built from roughly 400 ng RNA with molecular barcoded adaptors for alpha/delta and beta/gamma chains. TCRdb reanalysed the reads using MiXCR and keeps one entry per CDR3 protein. The sample has 75,000 to 90,000 distinct CDR3 sequences, 9% to 15% seen once. Sequencing was performed on a population of CD138-negative cells sorted from bone marrow. These receptors originate from a donor aged 40 or older with multiple myeloma.

This clonotype was seen many times. This chain joins TRBV5-1 and TRBJ2-2; 8 bases match TRBD2. This CDR3 spans 15 amino acids. With V trimmed by 8 bases and J by 1 base, 7 bases remained unmatched. Germline loops: CDR1 SGHRS, CDR2 YFSETQ. The CDR3: CARGRSGRNTGELFF. The CDR3 DNA is TGCGCCAGAGGGAGGAGCGGGAGGAACACCGGGGAGCTGTTTTTT.

In the case of this clonotype: A much more abundant neighbour one base away suggests this may be a read error. The J gene is TRBJ1-2, the V gene TRBV4-1, with D uncertain. This CDR3 is 16 amino acids long. The ends were cut back, 0 bases at V and 8 bases at J, with 19 bases in the middle. Germline V gene lookup returns CDR1 MGHRA and CDR2 YSYEKL. This CDR3 reads CASSQDPGSRVYGYTF. CDR3 coding DNA: TGCGCCAGCAGCCAAGATCCCGGGTCTCGAGTGTACGGCTACACCTTC.

The sample holds many counts of this clonotype. The chain is built from TRBV27 and TRBJ2-3; D is unclear. Germline-derived CDR1 and CDR2 are MNHEY and SMNVEV (reference sequence). CDR3 length equals 13 residues. The V end was cut by 3 bases, the J end by 6 bases, with 10 bases between. CDR3: CASSFTYTDTQYF. The CDR3 nucleotides read TGTGCCAGCAGTTTTACATACACGGATACGCAGTATTTT.

This clonotype was found many times. V usage is TRBV5-1 and J usage is TRBJ2-3; D is possibly TRBD2 (6 bases). Germline-derived CDR1 and CDR2 are SGHRS and YFSETQ. Trimming left V 4 bases short and J 3 bases short, with 12 bases between. There are 14 residues in the CDR3. Written as DNA, the CDR3 is TGCGCCAGCAGCCCTGCGACTAGTACAGATACGCAGTATTTT. Translation: CASSPATSTDTQYF.

In its sample, this clonotype was seen many times. The chain employs TRBV5-1 and TRBJ2-1; D may correspond to TRBD1 or TRBD2 (5 bases each). The germline V gene encodes CDR1 SGHRS and CDR2 YFSETQ. This CDR3 is built from 15 residues. Trimming cost V 1 base and J 6 bases, with 14 bases left between them. The CDR3 DNA is TGCGCCAGCAGCTTGAAGGCTAGAGGGGTCAATGAGCAGTTCTTC. Protein sequence: CASSLKARGVNEQFF.

This clonotype was seen many times. The CDR3 bases are TGTGCCAGCAGAGCCTGGGGACAGGGTGACGGCTACACCTTC. Translation: CASRAWGQGDGYTF. This chain joins TRBV25-1 and TRBJ1-2, with 9 bases matching TRBD1. The CDR3 is 14 amino acids. The V gene's germline CDR1 is MGHDK and CDR2 SYGVNS. Germline trimming cut 6 bases from V and 8 bases from J; bases unmatched to any gene: 10.

This clonotype has ten or more counts. The V call is TRBV19, the J call TRBJ1-1; 7 positions match TRBD1. Germline V gene data show CDR1 as LNHDA and CDR2 as SQIVND (reference sequence). V shed 6 bases and J 0 bases; nucleotides not matched to a gene: 19. The CDR3 is 19 amino acids. In DNA, the CDR3 is TGTGCCAGTAGCCCAACAATACTTCTCGAACAGGGGCTGAACACTGAAGCTTTCTTT. It translates to CASSPTILLEQGLNTEAFF.

This clonotype showed up just a few times. A much bigger clone sits one base away, suggesting this may be a read error. The chain combines TRBV29-1 with TRBJ2-1, with 8 positions matching TRBD2. The CDR3 runs to 12 residues. Trimming cost V 5 bases and J 12 bases; bases outside gene matches: 9. Germline V lookup: CDR1 SQVTM, CDR2 ANQGSEA. CDR3 residues: CSVPGGPHGQFF. CDR3 in DNA: TGCAGCGTTCCGGGAGGGCCTCATGGGCAGTTCTTC.

This clonotype was observed a few times. A clone one base away is much larger, so this may be a read error. V usage is TRBV7-2 and J usage is TRBJ1-5; D remains ambiguous. Germline CDR1 is SGHTA and CDR2 is FQGNSA. The CDR3 runs to 13 residues. The CDR3 DNA reads as TGTGCCAGCAGTCCCCTTTACGGGCAGCCCCGGCATTTT. This sequence encodes CASSPLYGQPRHF.

The rearrangement uses TRBV20-1 and TRBJ2-7, with D possibly TRBD2 on 6 matching bases. V was cut by 3 bases and J by 2 bases, with 8 bases left in between. Per germline, CDR1 DFQATT and CDR2 SNEGSKA (reference sequence). The CDR3 runs to 12 residues. Here the CDR3 reads CSASGSAYEQYF. The DNA of the CDR3 is TGCAGTGCTAGCGGGAGCGCCTACGAGCAGTACTTC.

This clonotype was observed many times. The V and J genes are TRBV30 and TRBJ2-1; 8 nucleotides line up with TRBD2. There are 11 residues in the CDR3. CDR1 and CDR2 (germline): GTSNPN, SVGIG (reference sequence). Germline trimming cut 6 bases from V and 8 bases from J; bases unmatched to any gene: 3. CDR3 in amino acids: CACSGTDEQFF. CDR3 DNA sequence: TGTGCCTGTAGCGGGACCGATGAGCAGTTCTTC.

This clonotype was picked up many times. This chain joins TRBV29-1 and TRBJ2-1, with 10 bases matching TRBD2. This CDR3 comprises 14 residues. With V trimmed by 7 bases and J by 4 bases, 7 bases remained unmatched. Germline values: CDR1 SQVTM, CDR2 ANQGSEA. The CDR3 reads CSGDQLAGYNEQFF. In DNA, the CDR3 is TGCAGCGGCGACCAACTAGCGGGGTACAATGAGCAGTTCTTC.

This clonotype was seen ten or more times. The chain has TRBV29-1 and TRBJ2-7; TRBD2 agrees at 7 bases. The J segment lost 2 bases and the V segment lost 6 bases, leaving 10 bases of the junction unmatched. Germline V gene lookup returns CDR1 SQVTM and CDR2 ANQGSEA. CDR3 length: 14 amino acids. The CDR3 DNA is TGCAGCGTCGAGTGGCCTAGCGGTGCCTACGAGCAGTACTTC. Residues: CSVEWPSGAYEQYF.

In its sample, this clonotype was seen many times. This chain joins TRBV20-1 and TRBJ1-1; 10 bases agree with TRBD1. The CDR3 runs 12 residues. Trimming removed 4 bases from V and 11 bases from J; junction bases left unmatched: 7. Germline V gene lookup returns CDR1 DFQATT and CDR2 SNEGSKA (reference sequence). CDR3: CSAIDRGQWAFF. The CDR3 DNA reads TGCAGTGCTATCGACAGGGGGCAATGGGCTTTCTTT.

Comment on this clonotype: One base separates it from a far larger clone, so it is likely a read error. The final CDR3 position lacks the conserved phenylalanine or tryptophan, pointing to a likely read error. The genes are TRBV12-3 or TRBV12-4 and TRBJ1-1; D gene ambiguous. Trimming removed 5 bases from V and 9 bases from J, with 16 bases in between. The CDR3 loop spans 13 amino acids. Written as DNA, the CDR3 is TGTGCCAGCAGTCTGGACGGCCCATACCAAGCTTTCATT. It specifies CASSLDGPYQAFI.

This clonotype was counted ten times or more. V gene TRBV2 combines with J gene TRBJ2-1, with TRBD2 as a possible D gene (5 bases). This CDR3 is 14 amino acids long. The germline gives CDR1 SNHLY, CDR2 FYNNEI. V lost 3 bases and J lost 0, with 6 bases in between. CDR3 nucleotides: TGTGCCAGCAGTGAGGGGAGCTCCTACAATGAGCAGTTCTTC. Residues: CASSEGSSYNEQFF.

For this clonotype: A much more abundant neighbour one base away suggests this may be a read error. This rearrangement joins TRBV7-2 to TRBJ1-4, with D unclear. Germline loops: CDR1 SGHTA, CDR2 FQGNSA. V was cut by 5 bases and J by 7 bases, with 17 bases left in between. The CDR3 covers 15 residues. CDR3 DNA sequence: TGTGCCAGCAGCCTTCCGGGAAGTGTTCGTGAAAAACTGTTTTTT. As protein: CASSLPGSVREKLFF.

This clonotype was counted ten times or more. The V and J genes are TRBV7-9 and TRBJ2-5; TRBD1 or TRBD2 may be the D gene (5 bases each). CDR1 and CDR2 (germline): SEHNR, FQNEAQ (reference sequence). The CDR3 spans 16 residues. Trimming cost V 5 bases and J 5 bases, with 21 bases left between them. CDR3 in DNA: TGTGCCAGCAGCCCCCCCGGTTTTGCTGGGGGTGAGACCCAGTACTTC. It translates to CASSPPGFAGGETQYF.

This clonotype was recorded at least ten times. The CDR3 sequence is CASSLRGRVGDNEQFF. In DNA form, the CDR3 reads TGTGCCAGCAGCTTAAGGGGGCGGGTGGGGGACAATGAGCAGTTCTTC. The chain links TRBV7-2 to TRBJ2-1, with TRBD1 matching 7 bases. Unmatched junction bases numbered 9, after V lost 2 bases and J lost 5 bases. This CDR3 comprises 16 residues. Germline V gene data show CDR1 as SGHTA and CDR2 as FQGNSA.

This clonotype was observed a few times. The chain uses TRBV7-9 and TRBJ2-1; tentative D call: TRBD2 (6 bases). This CDR3 region has 19 residues. The V end lost 8 bases, the J end lost 3 bases, and 29 bases lay between the germline ends. The germline CDR1 and CDR2 sequences are SEHNR and FQNEAQ (reference sequence). The chain's CDR3 is CASGPLDPGLPSGYNEQFF. CDR3 DNA: TGTGCCAGCGGACCCCTAGACCCGGGACTCCCGAGTGGCTACAATGAGCAGTTCTTC.

This clonotype was observed at least ten times. The chain carries TRBV6-5 and TRBJ2-2; 10 nucleotides match TRBD1. The CDR3 runs 14 residues. Losses at the gene ends were 5 bases for V and 4 bases for J; bases not matched to a gene: 1. CDR1 is MNHEY and CDR2 is SVGAGI in the germline V gene. The CDR3 is CASSRTGGTGELFF. The CDR3 DNA reads TGTGCCAGCAGTCGGACAGGGGGCACCGGGGAGCTGTTTTTT.